This T cell receptor beta chain was recorded in a study of T cell repertoires in cytomegalovirus infection. Only a few counts were recorded for this clonotype. TCRdb called the reads again in MiXCR, with one record for every CDR3 protein. The data show roughly 630,000 distinct CDR3 sequences, approximately 24% seen once. The clonotype was recovered from a human donor in good health (CMV status not recorded). Some clones in this sample may be carry-over from other donors' samples. Sequences were obtained from CD8+ T cells from PBMCs.

The CDR3 DNA sequence: TGCAGTGCCCAGACGAGGTTCTCCTACGAGCAGTACTTC. Protein: CSAQTRFSYEQYF. This rearrangement joins TRBV20-1 to TRBJ2-7; D gene unclear. The V gene lost 6 bases and the J gene lost 0 bases, with 12 bases spanning the gap. CDR1 DFQATT and CDR2 SNEGSKA come from the germline V gene (reference sequence). This CDR3 is built from 13 residues.